Included here is one T cell receptor (beta chain) sequence, with context. Its specificity is not known. Indicated treatment: some 20 received Ad26.COV2.S at low or high dose, single or two shots; about 5 received placebo; per-sample allocation not given. It was on day 63 after the first vaccine or placebo injection that samples were taken. Immunization relied on an Ad26 vector, which expressed Wuhan-strain SARS-CoV-2 spike. This sample is part of a study of Ad26.COV2.S vaccination and SARS-CoV-2 variants. Overall study: The study gave Ad26.COV2.S intramuscularly, once or twice 56 days apart. Findings and caveats of the study: Spike-specific TCR breadth was greater in vaccine than placebo recipients.

The assay was immunoSEQ multiplex PCR, and TCRdb's table has in-frame clones only and misses some. The data hold around 320,000 clones, with around 84% observed a single time. V lost 5 bases, J lost 1 base, and 5 bases lay in between. The CDR3 loop spans 12 amino acids. J is TRBJ1-2 and V is TRBV12-3 or TRBV12-4; D remains ambiguous. The sequencing used peripheral blood, collected in a trial of Ad26.COV2.S vaccine versus placebo. The sequence was obtained from a person aged 18-65 years who received the Ad26.COV2.S COVID-19 vaccine or a placebo. This CDR3 reads CASSPVNYGYTF. In DNA form, the CDR3 reads TGTGCCAGCAGTCCGGTTAACTATGGCTACACCTTC.